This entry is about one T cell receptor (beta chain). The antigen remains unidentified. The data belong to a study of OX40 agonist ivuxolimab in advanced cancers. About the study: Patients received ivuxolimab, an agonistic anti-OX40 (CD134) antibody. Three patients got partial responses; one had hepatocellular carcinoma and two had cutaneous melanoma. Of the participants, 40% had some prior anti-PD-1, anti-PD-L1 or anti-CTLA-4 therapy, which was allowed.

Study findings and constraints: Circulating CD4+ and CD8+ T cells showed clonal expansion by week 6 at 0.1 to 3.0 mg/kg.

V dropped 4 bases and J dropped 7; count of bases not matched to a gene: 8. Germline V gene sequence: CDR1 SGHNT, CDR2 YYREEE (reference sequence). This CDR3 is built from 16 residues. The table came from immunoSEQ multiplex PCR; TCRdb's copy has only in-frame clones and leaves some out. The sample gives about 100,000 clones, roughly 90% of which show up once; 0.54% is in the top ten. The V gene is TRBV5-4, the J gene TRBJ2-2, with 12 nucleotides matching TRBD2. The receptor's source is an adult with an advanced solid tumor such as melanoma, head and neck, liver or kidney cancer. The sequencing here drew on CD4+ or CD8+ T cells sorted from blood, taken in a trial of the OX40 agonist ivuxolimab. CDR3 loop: CASSGLAGGDNGELFF. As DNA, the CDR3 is TGTGCCAGCAGCGGGCTAGCGGGAGGGGATAACGGGGAGCTGTTTTTT.